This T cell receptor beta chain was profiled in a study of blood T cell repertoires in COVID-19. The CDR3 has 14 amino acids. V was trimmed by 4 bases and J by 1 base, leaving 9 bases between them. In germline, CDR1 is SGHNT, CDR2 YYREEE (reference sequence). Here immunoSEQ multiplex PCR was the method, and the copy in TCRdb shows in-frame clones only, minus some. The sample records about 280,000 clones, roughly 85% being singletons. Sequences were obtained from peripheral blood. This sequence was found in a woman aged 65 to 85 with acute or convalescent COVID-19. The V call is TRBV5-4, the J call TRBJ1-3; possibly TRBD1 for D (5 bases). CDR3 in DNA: TGTGCCAGCAGCCCTGGGGGGTCTGGAAACACCATATATTTT. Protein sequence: CASSPGGSGNTIYF. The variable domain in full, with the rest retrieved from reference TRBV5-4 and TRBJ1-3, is ETGVTQSPTHLIKTRGQQVTLRCSSQSGHNTVSWYQQALGQGPQFIFQYYREEENGRGNFPPRFSGLQFPNYSSELNVNALELDDSALYLCASSPGGSGNTIYFGEGSWLTVV.